These 25 T cell receptor beta chains were sequenced from one sample in a study of cytomegalovirus exposure and HLA in healthy donors. The PCR used 60 Vbeta and 13 Jbeta primers. Sequenced by immunoSEQ multiplex PCR; TCRdb stores in-frame clones only, minus some. The sample holds under 200,000 clones, 68% seen once. The sample was PBMCs. The receptors stem from a woman between 35 and 50 years old in good health and CMV-seropositive.

The V gene is TRBV29-1, the J gene TRBJ1-1; 8 bases are shared with TRBD1. Germline V lookup: CDR1 SQVTM, CDR2 ANQGSEA. This CDR3 is 13 amino acids long. V lost 6 bases to trimming and J lost 3 bases; unmatched junction nucleotides: 6. In DNA, the CDR3 is TGCAGCGTCAGGGGGCTAGGGGACACTGAAGCTTTCTTT. Encoded protein: CSVRGLGDTEAFF.

This clone was detected many times. The chain uses TRBV28 and TRBJ1-5; TRBD1 is a possible D gene (6 bases). Per germline, CDR1 MDHEN and CDR2 SYDVKM. V dropped 6 bases and J dropped 6 bases, with 18 bases sitting between them. This CDR3 contains 15 residues. The CDR3 region has the DNA TGTGCCAGCAGACCCGACAGTGGGGACACTCAGCCCCAGCATTTT. Translation: CASRPDSGDTQPQHF.

The rearrangement links TRBV6-6 to TRBJ2-2, with D possibly matching TRBD2 (5 bases). In germline, CDR1 is MNHNY, CDR2 SVGAGI (reference sequence). Trimming cost V 6 bases and J 3 bases, with 14 bases left between them. CDR3 size: 15 residues. DNA for the CDR3: TGTGCCAGCAGACCGTCTGGACTTGACACCGGGGAGCTGTTTTTT. Its protein is CASRPSGLDTGELFF.

The rearrangement uses TRBV4-2 and TRBJ1-1, with TRBD1 matching over 8 bases. Trimming took 4 bases from V and 4 from J; bases not matched to a gene: 11. This CDR3 comprises 16 residues. CDR1 LGHNA and CDR2 YNFKEQ come from the germline V gene. CDR3 sequence: CASSLGTGTWGTEAFF. The CDR3 region has the DNA TGTGCCAGCAGCCTCGGGACAGGCACTTGGGGCACTGAAGCTTTCTTT.

The genes are TRBV9 and TRBJ1-1, with a weak D call TRBD1 (5 bases). CDR3 size: 17 residues. Germline lookup yields CDR1 SGDLS and CDR2 YYNGEE. V was cut by 0 bases and J by 1 base, with 16 bases left in between. The CDR3 DNA reads TGTGCCAGCAGCGTAGCTCCAATGACGGGGGAGAACACTGAAGCTTTCTTT. It codes for CASSVAPMTGENTEAFF.

The chain carries TRBV5-1 and TRBJ2-1, with unresolved D. The CDR3 has 16 residues. The germline V and J ends were trimmed by 0 bases and 0 bases, with 10 bases remaining between them. Germline V gene data show CDR1 as SGHRS and CDR2 as YFSETQ. The CDR3 loop reads CASSLAGSSSYNEQFF. CDR3 coding DNA: TGCGCCAGCAGCTTGGCCGGGTCGAGCTCCTACAATGAGCAGTTCTTC.

This rearrangement joins TRBV27 to TRBJ2-5; TRBD2 matches 11 bases. This CDR3 is 18 amino acids long. V dropped 0 bases and J dropped 2; count of bases not matched to a gene: 8. Germline-derived CDR1 and CDR2 are MNHEY and SMNVEV (reference sequence). This CDR3 is CASSLSVSGGAEQETQYF. The CDR3 coding sequence is TGTGCCAGCAGTTTATCGGTTAGCGGGGGGGCGGAGCAAGAGACCCAGTACTTC.

This clone was seen a single time. This sequence joins TRBV7-9 and TRBJ2-7; 9 nucleotides match TRBD1. The length of the CDR3 is 13 residues. Trimming took 4 bases from V and 7 from J; bases not matched to a gene: 5. Germline values: CDR1 SEHNR, CDR2 FQNEAQ (reference sequence). CDR3 amino acids: CASSSQGAWEQYF. The DNA for the CDR3 is TGTGCCAGCAGCTCACAGGGGGCATGGGAGCAGTACTTC. Using reference TRBV7-9 and TRBJ2-7 for the parts outside the CDR3, the full variable domain is DTGVSQNPRHKITKRGQNVTFRCDPISEHNRLYWYRQTLGQGPEFLTYFQNEAQLEKSRLLSDRFSAERPKGSFSTLEIQRTEQGDSAMYLCASSSQGAWEQYFGPGTRLTVT.

This clone occurred a few times. The chain joins TRBV4-3 to TRBJ2-7, with 9 bases fitting TRBD2. Germline loops: CDR1 LGHNA, CDR2 YSLEER. Trimming removed 0 bases from V and 3 bases from J; junction bases left unmatched: 6. This CDR3 has 16 residues. The CDR3 bases are TGCGCCAGCAGCCAAGATCTGGCGGGAGGGGACTACGAGCAGTACTTC. This translates into CASSQDLAGGDYEQYF.

The chain has TRBV7-8 and TRBJ1-2; tentative D call: TRBD1 (5 bases). CDR1 is SGHVS and CDR2 is FQNEAQ in the germline V gene. V shed 5 bases and J shed 8 bases, with 15 bases lying between them. This CDR3 is built from 13 residues. CDR3: CASSRQGMYGYTF. The CDR3 bases are TGTGCCAGCAGCCGCCAGGGAATGTACGGCTACACCTTC.

The V gene is TRBV6-6, the J gene TRBJ2-1, with D maybe TRBD2 (7 bases). V dropped 7 bases and J dropped 6 bases, with 19 bases sitting between them. CDR1 MNHNY and CDR2 SVGAGI come from the germline V gene (reference sequence). This CDR3 region has 15 residues. Here the CDR3 reads CASTKTLRGLNEQFF. The CDR3 DNA reads TGTGCCAGCACCAAAACGTTGCGGGGGCTCAATGAGCAGTTCTTC.

The CDR3 region has the DNA TGTGCCAGCAGCTTTACAGGTGGGGCCAACGTCCTGACTTTC. Its protein is CASSFTGGANVLTF. The V and J genes are TRBV13 and TRBJ2-6; perhaps TRBD1 as D (5 bases). Germline CDR1 and CDR2: PRHDT and FYEKMQ (reference sequence). Deletions cut 3 bases from V and 3 bases from J, with 6 bases between. This CDR3 has 14 residues.

V is TRBV7-8 and J is TRBJ1-5; TRBD1 agrees at 7 bases. The CDR3 spans 17 residues. Germline V CDR1 and CDR2: SGHVS, FQNEAQ. V was pared by 1 base and J by 11 bases, with 17 bases of the junction left unmatched. The DNA for the CDR3 is TGTGCCAGCAGCTTAGTCCCTTGGGACAGTAATTTTAAGGCCCAGCATTTT. It encodes CASSLVPWDSNFKAQHF.

The chain is built from TRBV18 and TRBJ1-1; the D gene is possibly TRBD1 (5 bases). With 5 bases removed from V and 1 base from J, the gap between germline ends came to 11 bases. Germline values: CDR1 KGHSH, CDR2 LQKENI. This CDR3 region has 14 residues. The CDR3 here is CASSEGLWNTEAFF. Here the CDR3 DNA reads TGTGCCAGCTCAGAGGGACTCTGGAACACTGAAGCTTTCTTT.

This chain uses TRBV7-9 with TRBJ2-6; D gene unclear. The CDR3 is 14 residues long. V was cut by 2 bases and J by 2 bases, with 4 bases left in between. CDR1 is SEHNR and CDR2 is FQNEAQ in the germline V gene (reference sequence). The CDR3 nucleotides are TGTGCCAGCAGCTTATTTACTGGGGCCAACGTCCTGACTTTC. Translated, it gives CASSLFTGANVLTF.

V is TRBV2 and J is TRBJ2-5; TRBD1 aligns across 10 bases. There are 14 residues in the CDR3. Germline lookup yields CDR1 SNHLY and CDR2 FYNNEI. V was pared by 7 bases and J by 4 bases, with 6 bases of the junction left unmatched. The CDR3 spells CASNPDRGLETQYF. The CDR3 DNA follows: TGTGCCAGCAATCCTGACAGGGGGCTAGAGACCCAGTACTTC.

On this clone itself: It is likely a read error, because the conserved phenylalanine at the end of the CDR3 is missing. It is unclear where the CDR3 begins or ends on the DNA, so no DNA is shown, and the CDR3 is as TCRdb lists it. This chain joins TRBV28 and TRBJ1-2. From germline, CDR1 is MDHEN and CDR2 SYDVKM. From its first to its last residue, the CDR3 has 11 amino acids. The CDR3 loop reads CASTRSGFSQV.

This rearrangement joins TRBV5-6 to TRBJ2-3; 9 nucleotides agree with TRBD2. CDR1 and CDR2 (germline): SGHDT, YYEEEE. V gave up 0 bases and J gave up 2 bases; unmatched junction bases: 7. The CDR3 is made up of 17 amino acids. The CDR3, as DNA: TGTGCCAGCAGCTTGGCGATGATAGCGGGAGACACAGATACGCAGTATTTT. Translation gives CASSLAMIAGDTDTQYF.

The V and J genes are TRBV7-2 and TRBJ2-5; tentatively, D is TRBD1 (6 bases). Trimming cost V 4 bases and J 7 bases, with 13 bases left between them. Germline V gives CDR1 SGHTA, CDR2 FQGNSA. This CDR3 contains 13 residues. The CDR3 reads CASSYDRLRTQYF. The CDR3 region has the DNA TGTGCCAGCAGCTACGACAGGCTAAGGACCCAGTACTTC.

The V and J genes are TRBV27 and TRBJ1-1; D remains ambiguous. The CDR3 is 11 amino acids. Trimming took 6 bases from V and 10 from J, leaving 12 bases between them. Germline lookup yields CDR1 MNHEY and CDR2 SMNVEV (reference sequence). For the CDR3, the DNA is TGTGCCAGCAGGAACGTGAAGCGAGCTTTCTTT. It encodes CASRNVKRAFF.

This chain connects TRBV6-1 to TRBJ1-5, with D hard to call. This CDR3 is built from 14 residues. The germline CDR1 and CDR2 sequences are MNHNS and SASEGT. Deletions cut 8 bases from V and 0 bases from J, with 11 bases between. CDR3 DNA: TGTGCCAGCGTTTCGGGTAATAGCAATCAGCCCCAGCATTTT. Protein: CASVSGNSNQPQHF.

The chain combines TRBV5-5 with TRBJ1-6; 7 bases align to TRBD1. After removal of 4 bases from V and 5 bases from J, the junction contained 6 bases not matched to a gene. The germline CDR1 and CDR2 sequences are SGHKS and YYEKEE (reference sequence). The CDR3 covers 15 residues. CDR3 sequence: CASSPRGTDNSPLHF. DNA for the CDR3: TGTGCCAGCAGCCCCCGGGGGACAGATAATTCACCCCTCCACTTT. The variable domain in full, with the rest retrieved from reference TRBV5-5 and TRBJ1-6, is DAGVTQSPTHLIKTRGQQVTLRCSPISGHKSVSWYQQVLGQGPQFIFQYYEKEERGRGNFPDRFSARQFPNYSSELNVNALLLGDSALYLCASSPRGTDNSPLHFGNGTRLTVT.

As regards this clone: The junction shows a germline mismatch at one end, possibly a read error. The chain uses TRBV7-9 and TRBJ1-5; 7 nucleotides line up with TRBD1. The CDR3 contains 16 residues. Germline values: CDR1 SEHNR, CDR2 FQNEAQ (reference sequence). The CDR3 is CSSSLAIGGGNQPQHF. In nucleotides, the CDR3 is TGTTCCAGCAGCTTAGCCATAGGGGGCGGTAATCAGCCCCAGCATTTT.

This clone showed up just a few times. This chain links TRBV6-5 with TRBJ1-5; no definite D call. V gave up 6 bases and J gave up 6 bases, with 9 bases separating them. This CDR3 is built from 12 residues. In germline, CDR1 is MNHEY, CDR2 SVGAGI. This CDR3 reads CASSPPGQPQHF. The DNA for the CDR3 is TGTGCCAGCAGCCCCCCCGGTCAGCCCCAGCATTTT.

The chain has TRBV7-2 and TRBJ2-1; no firm D call. The CDR3 spans 13 residues. Looked up from germline, CDR1 is SGHTA and CDR2 is FQGNSA. Trimming pared 6 bases from V and 7 bases from J, leaving 13 bases between. CDR3 in DNA: TGTGCCAGCAGGCCCTACGTTAAAAATGAGCAGTTCTTC. Translating it yields CASRPYVKNEQFF.